A single sample is the source of the 27 T cell receptor beta chains below, sequenced in a study of cytomegalovirus exposure and HLA in healthy donors. 60 Vbeta and 13 Jbeta primers were used in PCR. Measured with immunoSEQ multiplex PCR; TCRdb has only the in-frame clones, and not every one. The sample includes 150,000 to 200,000 clones, roughly four fifths of them seen just once. Specimen: PBMCs. The receptors were gathered from a woman in her fifties or sixties in good health and CMV-seropositive.

CDR3 protein: CASRATAGELFF. The CDR3, as DNA: TGTGCCAGCAGGGCAACCGCCGGGGAGCTGTTTTTT. V is TRBV11-3 and J is TRBJ2-2, with D unresolved. Germline CDR1 and CDR2: SGHNT and YENEEA. CDR3 length: 12 residues. Between the trimmed V and J ends, which lost 6 bases and 6 bases, there was a span of 8 bases.

The chain recombines TRBV10-3 with TRBJ1-2; D gene uncertain. Germline CDR1 reads ENHRY; CDR2 reads SYGVKD. There are 13 residues in the CDR3. The V gene lost 0 bases and the J gene lost 3 bases, with 5 bases spanning the gap. CDR3 coding DNA: TGTGCCATCAGTGAGTCGAGGGACTATGGCTACACCTTC. Amino acid sequence: CAISESRDYGYTF.

This chain links TRBV5-4 with TRBJ1-4, with 7 bases lining up with TRBD1. Looked up from germline, CDR1 is SGHNT and CDR2 is YYREEE (reference sequence). The CDR3 is 12 amino acids. The J segment lost 12 bases and the V segment lost 2 bases, leaving 4 bases of the junction unmatched. The CDR3 bases are TGTGCCAGCAGCTTCAAAACAGGGGAACTGTTTTTT. Protein: CASSFKTGELFF.

The J gene is TRBJ2-5, the V gene TRBV5-4; 8 nucleotides match TRBD2. Germline V CDR1 and CDR2: SGHNT, YYREEE (reference sequence). This CDR3 region has 15 residues. The V segment lost 0 bases and the J segment 4 bases; nucleotides outside the gene matches: 5. This CDR3 is CASSLAGRGAETQYF. The CDR3 bases are TGTGCCAGCAGCTTGGCGGGGCGGGGGGCAGAGACCCAGTACTTC.

This chain uses TRBV5-1 with TRBJ2-2; 11 bases line up with TRBD2. This CDR3 has 15 residues. Germline CDR1 reads SGHRS; CDR2 reads YFSETQ. The V gene end was trimmed by 4 bases and the J gene end by 3 bases; junction bases not matched to a gene: 2. CDR3 coding DNA: TGCGCCAGCAGCCCTAGCGGGGGGTACACCGGGGAGCTGTTTTTT. It yields the protein CASSPSGGYTGELFF.

This clone was counted between two and nine times. Compared with germline, one end of the junction differs, possibly owing to a read error. The V call is TRBV7-9, the J call TRBJ1-1, with D possibly matching TRBD1 (5 bases). This CDR3 comprises 11 residues. CDR1 is SEHNR and CDR2 is FQNEAQ in the germline V gene (reference sequence). Here the CDR3 reads CSSSLGERGFF. The CDR3, as DNA: TGTTCCAGCAGCTTAGGCGAAAGGGGTTTCTTT. Full variable domain (outside the CDR3, taken from reference TRBV7-9 and TRBJ1-1): DTGVSQNPRHKITKRGQNVTFRCDPISEHNRLYWYRQTLGQGPEFLTYFQNEAQLEKSRLLSDRFSAERPKGSFSTLEIQRTEQGDSAMYLCSSSLGERGFFGQGTRLTVV.

CDR3 sequence reads: CASSPRGDSYEQYF. CDR3 nucleotides: TGTGCCAGCAGCCCCCGCGGGGACTCCTACGAGCAGTACTTC. This chain links TRBV11-2 with TRBJ2-7; the D gene is possibly TRBD2 (6 bases). CDR3 length: 14 amino acids. Germline CDR1 is SGHAT and CDR2 is FQNNGV. With 5 bases removed from V and 0 bases from J, the gap between germline ends came to 11 bases.

This clone was seen a few times. The rearrangement joins TRBV7-8 to TRBJ1-2; the match to TRBD1 covers 10 bases. Trimming cost V 5 bases and J 4 bases; bases outside gene matches: 4. The CDR3 totals 14 residues. CDR1 and CDR2 from the germline V gene are SGHVS and FQNEAQ. CDR3 residues: CASSPGQGIYGYTF. The CDR3 bases are TGTGCCAGCAGCCCGGGACAGGGGATCTATGGCTACACCTTC.

The rearrangement links TRBV5-1 to TRBJ1-1, with 7 bases lining up with TRBD1. Germline V gene data show CDR1 as SGHRS and CDR2 as YFSETQ. The trim removed 2 bases at V and 7 bases at J, leaving 5 bases unmatched. The CDR3 is made up of 13 amino acids. The CDR3: CASSFRQGVEAFF. The CDR3 bases are TGCGCCAGCAGCTTTAGACAGGGTGTTGAAGCTTTCTTT.

The chain carries TRBV2 and TRBJ2-5, with 12 bases fitting TRBD2. After removal of 5 bases from V and 5 bases from J, the junction contained 6 bases not matched to a gene. CDR1 is SNHLY and CDR2 is FYNNEI in the germline V gene. This CDR3 contains 15 residues. CDR3 coding DNA: TGTGCCAGCAGTCGTAAGACTAGCGGGGGCGAGACCCAGTACTTC. This encodes CASSRKTSGGETQYF.

This clone was recorded a few times. The V gene is TRBV5-6, the J gene TRBJ2-7, with 10 bases lining up with TRBD1. This CDR3 contains 16 residues. From germline, CDR1 is SGHDT and CDR2 YYEEEE. The V gene end was trimmed by 4 bases and the J gene end by 6 bases; junction bases not matched to a gene: 13. CDR3 sequence reads: CASSGGTGDTVSEQYF. CDR3 coding DNA: TGTGCCAGCAGCGGAGGGACAGGGGATACGGTATCCGAGCAGTACTTC.

This clone was seen only once. The CDR3 spells CASSQDREGEKLFF. CDR3 DNA: TGTGCCAGCAGTCAAGACAGGGAGGGAGAAAAACTGTTTTTT. V and J are TRBV2 and TRBJ1-4; 7 bases agree with TRBD1. Trimming took 5 bases from V and 8 from J; bases not matched to a gene: 8. The CDR3 runs 14 residues. The germline CDR1 and CDR2 sequences are SNHLY and FYNNEI.

This chain links TRBV21-1 with TRBJ2-5; the table gives TRBD2 as D, unverified against the DNA. TRBV21-1 is a pseudogene locus. This CDR3 spans 16 amino acids. CDR3 sequence reads: CASSKVDRGGSETQYF. The CDR3 region has the DNA TGTGCCAGCAGCAAAGTGGACCGCGGAGGGTCAGAGACCCAGTACTTC.

This chain uses TRBV10-1 with TRBJ2-1; 10 bases fit TRBD2. CDR1 is WNHNN, CDR2 SYGVQD, per germline (reference sequence). Trimming removed 2 bases from V and 8 bases from J; junction bases left unmatched: 6. The CDR3 runs 15 residues. CDR3 region: CASSETSGDRHEQFF. Here the CDR3 DNA reads TGCGCCAGCAGTGAGACTAGCGGGGACCGACATGAGCAGTTCTTC.

This clone was seen once. The chain uses TRBV10-2 and TRBJ1-6; TRBD1 is a possible D gene (5 bases). V gave up 6 bases and J gave up 5 bases, with 8 bases separating them. The CDR3 length is 13 residues. The germline gives CDR1 WSHSY, CDR2 SAAADI. The chain's CDR3 is CASRDKNNSPLHF. CDR3 coding DNA: TGCGCCAGCAGGGACAAGAATAATTCACCCCTCCACTTT.

This sequence joins TRBV6-5 and TRBJ1-6; 7 bases line up with TRBD1. V lost 4 bases and J lost 6; bases outside the gene matches: 6. Germline V gene sequence: CDR1 MNHEY, CDR2 SVGAGI. This CDR3 is 15 amino acids long. CDR3 loop: CASSSGQVANSPLHF. CDR3 sequence (DNA): TGTGCCAGCAGTTCTGGACAGGTCGCTAATTCACCCCTCCACTTT.

This chain connects TRBV5-4 to TRBJ2-5; D perhaps matches TRBD2 (5 bases). The CDR3 consists of 13 residues. Looked up from germline, CDR1 is SGHNT and CDR2 is YYREEE (reference sequence). The V and J ends lost 4 bases and 0 bases respectively, with 7 bases between them. CDR3 sequence (DNA): TGTGCCAGCAGCCCCGGGAACCAAGAGACCCAGTACTTC. Protein sequence: CASSPGNQETQYF. The full variable domain, rest sourced from reference TRBV5-4 and TRBJ2-5, is ETGVTQSPTHLIKTRGQQVTLRCSSQSGHNTVSWYQQALGQGPQFIFQYYREEENGRGNFPPRFSGLQFPNYSSELNVNALELDDSALYLCASSPGNQETQYFGPGTRLLVL.

Only a few counts were recorded for this clone. One end of the junction fails to match germline, which may point to a read error. The chain employs TRBV2 and TRBJ1-2, with TRBD1 matching 8 bases. Germline CDR1 reads SNHLY; CDR2 reads FYNNEI. The CDR3 is 14 residues long. CDR3 DNA: TGTGCCAGCAGGGAAGTGGACAGGGACTATGGCTACACCTTC. Translation gives CASREVDRDYGYTF.

The chain recombines TRBV7-9 with TRBJ2-7; TRBD2 matches 9 bases. The germline CDR1 and CDR2 sequences are SEHNR and FQNEAQ (reference sequence). This CDR3 comprises 19 residues. V trimming: 3 bases; J trimming: 5 bases; junction bases outside the gene matches: 20. The CDR3 sequence is CASSLGQLNLAGRVDEQYF. CDR3 DNA sequence: TGTGCCAGCAGCTTGGGACAGCTCAACCTAGCGGGACGAGTTGACGAGCAGTACTTC.

The chain has TRBV5-1 and TRBJ2-7, with a possible D match to TRBD1 (5 bases). Germline V gene lookup returns CDR1 SGHRS and CDR2 YFSETQ. Trimming pared 0 bases from V and 1 base from J, leaving 11 bases between. The CDR3 runs 15 residues. This chain's CDR3 is CASSLAAGLSYEQYF. The CDR3 DNA reads as TGCGCCAGCAGCTTGGCCGCAGGGTTGTCCTACGAGCAGTACTTC.

This clone showed up just a few times. The V call is TRBV5-1, the J call TRBJ2-1; D is uncertain. Germline CDR1 and CDR2: SGHRS and YFSETQ. Trimming removed 0 bases at V and 2 bases at J, with 9 bases between. The CDR3 sequence is 15 residues long. The CDR3 DNA is TGCGCCAGCAGCTTGGGAACTTTAACCTACAATGAGCAGTTCTTC. This gives the protein CASSLGTLTYNEQFF. The whole variable domain, filled in from reference TRBV5-1 and TRBJ2-1, reads KAGVTQTPRYLIKTRGQQVTLSCSPISGHRSVSWYQQTPGQGLQFLFEYFSETQRNKGNFPGRFSGRQFSNSRSEMNVSTLELGDSALYLCASSLGTLTYNEQFFGPGTRLTVL.

This chain connects TRBV6-5 to TRBJ1-5; possibly TRBD1 for D (6 bases). This CDR3 contains 14 residues. The germline V gene encodes CDR1 MNHEY and CDR2 SVGAGI. Trimming took off 7 bases at V and 3 bases at J, with 13 bases between the two ends. CDR3 nucleotides: TGTGCCAGCAAGCAGGGGTCTTCCAATCAGCCCCAGCATTTT. Its translation is CASKQGSSNQPQHF.

The chain uses TRBV6-1 and TRBJ2-7; D is undetermined. The V gene's germline CDR1 is MNHNS and CDR2 SASEGT. The CDR3 totals 14 residues. The V end lost 7 bases, the J end lost 0 bases, and 13 bases lay between the germline ends. As DNA, the CDR3 is TGTGCCAGCAAAGAATCCGGTCACTCCTACGAGCAGTACTTC. Translated, it gives CASKESGHSYEQYF.

CDR3 sequence reads: CASSLNRAAYEQYF. DNA of the CDR3: TGTGCCAGCAGCTTAAACAGGGCCGCCTACGAGCAGTACTTC. The V call is TRBV11-2, the J call TRBJ2-7, with TRBD1 as a possible D gene (6 bases). Trimming pared 2 bases from V and 2 bases from J, leaving 10 bases between. This CDR3 comprises 14 residues. Germline assignment: CDR1 SGHAT and CDR2 FQNNGV. Looking up the rest from reference TRBV11-2 and TRBJ2-7 gives the full variable domain: EAGVAQSPRYKIIEKRQSVAFWCNPISGHATLYWYQQILGQGPKLLIQFQNNGVVDDSQLPKDRFSAERLKGVDSTLKIQPAKLEDSAVYLCASSLNRAAYEQYFGPGTRLTVT.

The gene calls are TRBV5-1 and TRBJ1-5; TRBD1 might be the D (5 bases). V lost 1 base and J lost 3, with 32 bases in between. The germline V gene has CDR1 SGHRS and CDR2 YFSETQ. The CDR3 length is 22 residues. CDR3 residues: CASSLRNRTLPLADVVNQPQHF. CDR3 bases: TGCGCCAGCAGCTTGAGAAACAGGACATTACCACTAGCGGACGTGGTCAATCAGCCCCAGCATTTT.

The gene calls are TRBV2 and TRBJ2-1; 7 bases line up with TRBD2. This CDR3 contains 12 residues. After removal of 7 bases from V and 6 bases from J, the junction contained 3 bases not matched to a gene. In germline, CDR1 is SNHLY, CDR2 FYNNEI. The CDR3 DNA is TGTGCCAGCACGGGGGGAGGCAATGAGCAGTTCTTC. As protein: CASTGGGNEQFF. The full variable domain, rest sourced from reference TRBV2 and TRBJ2-1, is EPEVTQTPSHQVTQMGQEVILRCVPISNHLYFYWYRQILGQKVEFLVSFYNNEISEKSEIFDDQFSVERPDGSNFTLKIRSTKLEDSAMYFCASTGGGNEQFFGPGTRLTVL.

This chain uses TRBV7-9 with TRBJ1-1; TRBD1 agrees at 11 bases. The CDR3 extends over 15 amino acids. J gave up 0 bases and V 10 bases, and 7 bases lay outside the gene matches. The germline V gene encodes CDR1 SEHNR and CDR2 FQNEAQ (reference sequence). CDR3 loop: CATGQGESMNTEAFF. For the CDR3, the DNA is TGTGCCACGGGACAGGGGGAGTCAATGAACACTGAAGCTTTCTTT.